A selection of T cell receptor beta chains follows, all from one sample in a study of beta chain features in type 1 diabetes. The assay was immunoSEQ multiplex PCR, and TCRdb's table has in-frame clones only and misses some. The table shows some 160,000 clones, with around 8.3% occurring only once. Sequenced input: central memory CD4+ T cells from blood. These receptors originate from a woman aged 18-29 years with type 1 diabetes. Each CDR3 is given with its conserved first and last residue. Fields, in order: V gene, J gene, CDR3 protein.

V: TRBV5-4; J: TRBJ1-2; CDR3: CAYTHTNYGYTF
V: TRBV5-1; J: TRBJ2-5; CDR3: CASSLGGQGETQYF
V: TRBV7-3; J: TRBJ1-1; CDR3: CASSLEELGSTEAFF
V: TRBV18; J: TRBJ2-3; CDR3: CASSPWGRTDTQYF
V: TRBV5-1; J: TRBJ2-5; CDR3: CASSFEGTETQYF
V: TRBV10-3; J: TRBJ1-2; CDR3: CAISESIDLGGYTF
V: TRBV2; J: TRBJ2-1; CDR3: CASKHDRSSYNEQFF
V: TRBV2; J: TRBJ2-5; CDR3: CAGGEETQYF
V: TRBV7-2; J: TRBJ2-3; CDR3: CASSLLAGEDTQYF
V: TRBV15; J: TRBJ2-7; CDR3: CATSREAGPYEQYF
V: TRBV27; J: TRBJ2-4; CDR3: CASSSLAGGTLAKNIQYF
V: TRBV5-4; J: TRBJ1-4; CDR3: CASSLTGDEKLFF
V: TRBV4-3; J: TRBJ1-6; CDR3: CASSQEGRGSPLHF
V: TRBV14; J: TRBJ2-4; CDR3: CASSQDWSGYKNIQYF
V: TRBV7-3; J: TRBJ2-5; CDR3: CASSSPGEETQYF
V: TRBV19; J: TRBJ2-3; CDR3: CASSGSGRRRDTQYF
V: TRBV5-4; J: TRBJ1-5; CDR3: CASSLTGGIGGNQPQHF
V: TRBV4-3; J: TRBJ1-2; CDR3: CASSQQSTANYGYTF
V: TRBV7-2; J: TRBJ2-1; CDR3: CASSWFAEGGYNEQFF
V: TRBV7-9; J: TRBJ1-6; CDR3: CASSPVGQGNSPLHF
V: TRBV4-1; J: TRBJ1-2; CDR3: CASTDTDYGYTF
V: TRBV2; J: TRBJ2-5; CDR3: CASSLRQLQETQYF
V: TRBV5-1; J: TRBJ2-7; CDR3: CASGGVARGDEQYF
V: TRBV25-1; J: TRBJ1-2; CDR3: CASSETNRSPNYGYTF
V: TRBV2; J: TRBJ2-1; CDR3: CASSPGLAGGEQFF
V: TRBV7-9; J: TRBJ1-2; CDR3: CASSSGQGNYGYTF
V: TRBV7-9; J: TRBJ1-6; CDR3: CASSFGQGGNSPLHF
V: TRBV12-5; J: TRBJ2-5; CDR3: CASGMGLFQETQYF